This T cell receptor (beta chain) was sequenced in a study of shared clonotypes between healthy human individuals. The CDR3 runs to 15 residues. Trimming left V 0 bases short and J 3 bases short, with 12 bases between. CDR1 and CDR2 from the germline V gene are ENHRY and SYGVKD. Original analysis: Junction-only sequences without quality scores came from ImmunoSEQ, so filtering differed. Repertoires were generated with immunoSEQ multiplex PCR, while TCRdb's copy carries only in-frame clones and drops some. V and J calls and clone size follow that table, whereas D and trimming were derived from the DNA. The data hold approximately 500,000 clones, with almost 80% observed a single time.

The sequenced sample consisted of PBMCs. This chain uses TRBV10-3 with TRBJ2-7; no definite D call. The clonotype comes from a woman aged 40 to 50 in good health. Some clones in this sample may be carry-over from other donors' samples. For the CDR3, the DNA is TGTGCCATCAGTGAGTCGTTGGAACGGATCTACGAGCAGTACTTC. Amino acid sequence: CAISESLERIYEQYF.